This T cell receptor beta chain was recovered during a study of T cells in localized non-small cell lung cancer. Study-level findings and limits: A median of about 60 of the top 100 tumor clones appeared in adjacent lung, which was paired and uninvolved. Longer overall survival accompanied higher blood T cell density.

Concerning this clone itself: What it binds is unknown.

Profiled with immunoSEQ multiplex PCR; TCRdb holds only in-frame clones, not every one. The sample lists 90,000 or so clones; 87% were seen once. V was trimmed by 5 bases and J by 7 bases, leaving 14 bases between them. The germline V gene has CDR1 LNHDA and CDR2 SQIVND (reference sequence). This CDR3 region has 13 residues. This clonotype originated in a man aged 40 to 69 with stage I squamous cell lung carcinoma. The chain carries TRBV19 and TRBJ1-1, with a weak D call TRBD1 (5 bases). This specimen consisted of peripheral blood, obtained before any cancer treatment. The CDR3 DNA sequence: TGTGCCAGTAGTCAACAGGCTGGACTTGAAGCTTTCTTT. Protein product: CASSQQAGLEAFF.